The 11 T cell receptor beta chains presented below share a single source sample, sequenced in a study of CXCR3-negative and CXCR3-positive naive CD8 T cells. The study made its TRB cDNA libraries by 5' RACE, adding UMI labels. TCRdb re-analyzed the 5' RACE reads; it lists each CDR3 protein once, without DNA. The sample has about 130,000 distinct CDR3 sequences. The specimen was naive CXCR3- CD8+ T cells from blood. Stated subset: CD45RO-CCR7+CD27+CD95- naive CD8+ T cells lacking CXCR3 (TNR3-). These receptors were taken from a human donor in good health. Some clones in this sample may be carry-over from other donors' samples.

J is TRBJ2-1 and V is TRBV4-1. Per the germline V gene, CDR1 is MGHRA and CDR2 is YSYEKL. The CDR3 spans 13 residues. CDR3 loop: CASSQVLYNEQFF.

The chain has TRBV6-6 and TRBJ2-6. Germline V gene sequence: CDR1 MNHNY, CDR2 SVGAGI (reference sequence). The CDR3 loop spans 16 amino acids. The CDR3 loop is CASSYSTATGANVLTF.

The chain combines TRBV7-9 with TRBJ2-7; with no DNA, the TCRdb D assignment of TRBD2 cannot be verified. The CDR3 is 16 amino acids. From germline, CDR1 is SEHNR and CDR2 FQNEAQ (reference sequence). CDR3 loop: CASSSPNGGVYYEQYF.

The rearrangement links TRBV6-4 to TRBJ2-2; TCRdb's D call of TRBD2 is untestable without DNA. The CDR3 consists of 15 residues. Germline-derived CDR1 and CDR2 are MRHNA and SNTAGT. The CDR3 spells CASSDSGGPTGELFF.

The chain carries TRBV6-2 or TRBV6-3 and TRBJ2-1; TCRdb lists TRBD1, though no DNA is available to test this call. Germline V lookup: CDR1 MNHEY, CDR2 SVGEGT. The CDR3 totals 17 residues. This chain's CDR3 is CASSSLQGTTSYNEQFF.

The CDR3 sequence: CASSEDRYGYTF. The J gene is TRBJ1-2, the V gene TRBV5-1. There are 12 residues in the CDR3. CDR1 SGHRS and CDR2 YFSETQ come from the germline V gene.

The CDR3 sequence: CASSPDRLNTEAFF. The rearrangement uses TRBV6-1 and TRBJ1-1; TCRdb indicates TRBD1, and absent DNA this call remains unverified. CDR3 length: 14 residues. Germline-derived CDR1 and CDR2 are MNHNS and SASEGT.

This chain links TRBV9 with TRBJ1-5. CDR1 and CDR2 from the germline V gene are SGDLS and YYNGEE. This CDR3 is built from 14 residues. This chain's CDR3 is CASSVGQVNQPQHF.

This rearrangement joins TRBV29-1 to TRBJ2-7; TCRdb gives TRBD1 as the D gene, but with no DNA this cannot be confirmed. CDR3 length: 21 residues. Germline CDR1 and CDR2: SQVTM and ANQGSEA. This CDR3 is CSVGLTGEWPELKSVKDEQYF.

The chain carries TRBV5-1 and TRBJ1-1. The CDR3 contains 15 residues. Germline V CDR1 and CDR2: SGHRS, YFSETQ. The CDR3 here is CASSLKEVVGTEAFF.

The CDR3 reads CASSSTSYEQYF. The rearrangement links TRBV27 to TRBJ2-7. The CDR3 length is 12 residues. Germline lookup yields CDR1 MNHEY and CDR2 SMNVEV (reference sequence).